These T cell receptor beta chains were read from a single sample in a study of blood T cell repertoires in COVID-19. Only in-frame clones appear in the TCRdb table, and some are missing; sequencing was by immunoSEQ multiplex PCR. The data hold about 480,000 clones, with roughly 87% observed a single time. The source material was peripheral blood. Every receptor here comes from a man between 18 and 29 years old with COVID-19, enrolled during active disease. The CDR3 runs from the conserved cysteine through the conserved F or W. The D gene is left open where the match is weak. Clone size is stated in some rows and not others, as once, few, many or a class when expanded.

TRBD1,TRBV30,once,TRBJ1-2,CAWQIRDRVFGYTF,TGTGCCTGGCAAATCCGGGACAGGGTGTTTGGCTACACCTTC
-,TRBV5-8,-,TRBJ2-3,CASSLGLAAVATDTQYF,TGTGCCAGCAGCTTGGGATTAGCGGCCGTCGCCACAGATACGCAGTATTTT
TRBD1,TRBV7-3,-,TRBJ2-3,CASSLTGADTQYF,TGTGCCAGCAGCTTGACAGGGGCAGATACGCAGTATTTT
TRBD2,TRBV11-2,-,TRBJ2-1,CASSPTSGRYNEQFF,TGTGCCAGCAGCCCGACTAGCGGGAGATACAATGAGCAGTTCTTC
-,TRBV23-1,-,TRBJ2-1,CASHKGLAGLASRPPPNEQFF,TGCGCCAGTCATAAAGGGCTCGCGGGGTTAGCTTCGCGGCCCCCCCCCAATGAGCAGTTCTTC
TRBD1,TRBV29-1,-,TRBJ1-1,CSVSRTGTNTEAFF,TGCAGCGTTTCTAGGACAGGAACGAACACTGAAGCTTTCTTT
-,TRBV5-1,-,TRBJ1-1,CASSLYGVDTEAFF,TGCGCCAGCAGCTTGTACGGGGTCGACACTGAAGCTTTCTTT
TRBD2,TRBV18,-,TRBJ2-3,CASSPLAGETDTQYF,TGTGCCAGCTCGCCGCTAGCGGGAGAAACAGATACGCAGTATTTT
-,TRBV6-1,-,TRBJ1-1,CASSEVRKGVAFF,TGTGCCAGCAGTGAGGTGAGGAAAGGGGTAGCTTTCTTT
TRBD2,TRBV7-9,-,TRBJ2-7,CASSGSSGGSPHEQYF,TGTGCCAGCAGCGGATCTAGCGGGGGGTCCCCCCACGAGCAGTACTTC
-,TRBV11-1,-,TRBJ2-5,CASSLPTEQETQYF,TGTGCCAGCAGTTTACCGACTGAACAAGAGACCCAGTACTTC
TRBD1,TRBV5-4,-,TRBJ2-7,CASSLGTGTGVHEQYF,TGTGCCAGCAGCTTGGGGACCGGGACAGGGGTTCACGAGCAGTACTTC
TRBD2,TRBV29-1,once,TRBJ2-1,CSAHVLAGGNEQFF,TGCAGCGCTCATGTCCTAGCGGGAGGAAATGAGCAGTTCTTC
-,TRBV7-9,many,TRBJ2-7,CASSYDSSYEQYF,TGTGCCAGCAGCTACGACAGCTCCTACGAGCAGTACTTC
TRBD2,TRBV5-1,-,TRBJ2-7,CASSRTSGSYEQYF,TGCGCCAGCAGCAGGACTAGCGGGAGTTACGAGCAGTACTTC
-,TRBV4-2,-,TRBJ1-3,CASSQSASGISGNTIYF,TGTGCCAGCAGCCAATCAGCTTCAGGAATCTCTGGAAACACCATATATTTT
-,TRBV5-6,few,TRBJ1-2,CASSLSGANYGYTF,TGTGCCAGCAGCTTGTCGGGAGCTAACTATGGCTACACCTTC
-,TRBV9,once,TRBJ2-3,CASSLDSSTDTQYF,TGTGCCAGCAGCCTCGACTCTAGCACAGATACGCAGTATTTT
TRBD2,TRBV6-2/TRBV6-3,-,TRBJ2-1,CASSYPGLAGEFF,TGTGCCAGCAGTTACCCGGGACTAGCGGGCGAGTTCTTC
TRBD1,TRBV7-9,-,TRBJ2-5,CASSPGTGETQYF,TGTGCCAGCAGCCCCGGGACAGGGGAGACCCAGTACTTC
-,TRBV7-9,once,TRBJ1-3,CASGYPRAGSNGNTIYF,TGTGCCAGCGGCTACCCCCGGGCAGGGTCGAACGGAAACACCATATATTTT
TRBD1,TRBV5-1,-,TRBJ1-1,CASSALQGTEAFF,TGCGCCAGCAGCGCCCTACAGGGGACTGAAGCTTTCTTT
-,TRBV4-1,-,TRBJ2-3,CASSQEPGWRDTQYF,TGCGCCAGCAGCCAAGAACCGGGGTGGAGAGATACGCAGTATTTT
-,TRBV6-5,-,TRBJ2-7,CASRPRDSSSYEQYF,TGTGCCAGCAGACCTCGGGACTCAAGCTCCTACGAGCAGTACTTC
-,TRBV6-5,-,TRBJ2-5,CASRSDQGWGIGAQYF,TGTGCCAGCCGTTCTGACCAGGGGTGGGGAATCGGGGCCCAGTACTTC
-,TRBV30,-,TRBJ2-2,CAWRQGGTGELFF,TGTGCCTGGAGACAGGGGGGGACCGGGGAGCTGTTTTTT
-,TRBV7-8,-,TRBJ1-1,CASSSSSGELWNTEAFF,TGTGCCAGCAGCTCCTCCTCAGGGGAGTTATGGAACACTGAAGCTTTCTTT
TRBD1,TRBV6-5,once,TRBJ1-1,CASKYTGVNTEAFF,TGTGCCAGCAAATATACAGGGGTGAACACTGAAGCTTTCTTT
TRBD1,TRBV19,-,TRBJ1-2,CASSRQGSGYTF,TGTGCCAGTAGTCGACAGGGAAGTGGCTACACCTTC
TRBD1,TRBV25-1,-,TRBJ1-4,CASSGGQINEKLFF,TGTGCCAGTTCAGGGGGACAGATTAATGAAAAACTGTTTTTT
-,TRBV5-4,-,TRBJ2-2,CASSLAGGRSTGELFF,TGTGCCAGCAGCTTGGCAGGGGGGAGAAGTACCGGGGAGCTGTTTTTT
TRBD2,TRBV19,-,TRBJ2-5,CASSIGTSGVETQYF,TGTGCCAGTAGTATAGGGACTAGCGGGGTGGAGACCCAGTACTTC
-,TRBV18,-,TRBJ1-4,CASSPEGRANEKLFF,TGTGCCAGCTCACCAGAGGGCAGAGCTAATGAAAAACTGTTTTTT
-,TRBV5-6,-,TRBJ2-5,CASSLPGTRQETQYF,TGTGCCAGCAGCCTCCCCGGTACCAGGCAAGAGACCCAGTACTTC
-,TRBV18,-,TRBJ2-3,CASSPTTDSSTDTQYF,TGTGCCAGCTCGCCCACAACAGACAGCAGCACAGATACGCAGTATTTT
TRBD1,TRBV7-9,-,TRBJ2-2,CASSLNRGTPPGELFF,TGTGCCAGCAGCCTGAACAGGGGGACACCACCCGGGGAGCTGTTTTTT
-,TRBV18,once,TRBJ2-5,CASSPGVGETQYF,TGTGCCAGCTCACCGGGAGTGGGAGAGACCCAGTACTTC
TRBD2,TRBV11-3,-,TRBJ2-1,CASSPRWLAEYNEQFF,TGTGCCAGCAGCCCAAGGTGGCTAGCGGAATACAATGAGCAGTTCTTC
-,TRBV7-9,-,TRBJ2-7,CASSLLDKTYEQYF,TGTGCCAGCAGCCTCCTGGACAAAACCTACGAGCAGTACTTC
TRBD1,TRBV11-3,-,TRBJ2-7,CASSIPGQATYEQYF,TGTGCCAGCAGCATACCGGGACAGGCTACCTACGAGCAGTACTTC
TRBD2,TRBV7-3,few,TRBJ2-2,CASSTGLAGGSAGELFF,TGTGCCAGCAGCACCGGACTAGCGGGAGGGTCGGCCGGGGAGCTGTTTTTT
-,TRBV30,-,TRBJ2-1,CAWRRVNEQFF,TGTGCCTGGAGGAGAGTCAATGAGCAGTTCTTC
TRBD2,TRBV15,-,TRBJ2-7,CATSRSPLAGGHHEQYF,TGTGCCACCAGCAGATCTCCTTTAGCGGGAGGCCACCACGAGCAGTACTTC
-,TRBV6-1,-,TRBJ1-4,CASSEAQGLGEKLFF,TGTGCCAGCAGTGAAGCACAGGGTTTAGGTGAAAAACTGTTTTTT
-,TRBV19,-,TRBJ2-1,CASSIGRGRYNEQFF,TGTGCCAGTAGTATCGGCCGGGGAAGGTACAATGAGCAGTTCTTC
-,TRBV3-1/TRBV3-2,few,TRBJ2-7,CASSLGTAYYEQYF,TGTGCCAGCAGCTTGGGGACTGCCTATTACGAGCAGTACTTC
-,TRBV5-1,-,TRBJ2-7,CASSLGWQGSYEQYF,TGCGCCAGCAGCTTGGGCTGGCAGGGCTCCTACGAGCAGTACTTC
-,TRBV29-1,-,TRBJ2-5,CSVEDPGGTQYF,TGCAGCGTTGAAGATCCGGGTGGGACCCAGTACTTC
TRBD1,TRBV6-5,once,TRBJ2-1,CASRSDRGTYNEQFF,TGTGCCAGCAGGAGTGACAGGGGGACCTACAATGAGCAGTTCTTC
-,TRBV2,-,TRBJ1-1,CASSKTVSNTEAFF,TGTGCCAGCAGTAAGACAGTTAGTAACACTGAAGCTTTCTTT
-,TRBV2,-,TRBJ2-2,CASRYQGGAGELFF,TGTGCCAGCAGATACCAGGGAGGTGCCGGGGAGCTGTTTTTT
TRBD2,TRBV2,-,TRBJ2-1,CASKSAAGYNEQFF,TGTGCCAGCAAGTCAGCAGCGGGGTACAATGAGCAGTTCTTC
-,TRBV2,-,TRBJ1-1,CASKREGNTEAFF,TGTGCCAGCAAGAGGGAAGGGAACACTGAAGCTTTCTTT
TRBD1,TRBV5-4,-,TRBJ1-6,CASTTGQKNSPLHF,TGTGCCAGCACCACGGGACAGAAAAATTCACCCCTCCACTTT
-,TRBV30,-,TRBJ2-1,CAWMEGSGSYNEQFF,TGTGCCTGGATGGAGGGCAGCGGATCCTACAATGAGCAGTTCTTC
-,TRBV18,-,TRBJ2-5,CASSPPGGETQYF,TGTGCCAGCTCACCACCGGGGGGAGAGACCCAGTACTTC
-,TRBV27,-,TRBJ2-3,CASSLSGEADTQYF,TGTGCCAGCAGTTTGTCGGGAGAGGCAGATACGCAGTATTTT
-,TRBV19,-,TRBJ1-5,CASSIQDHQPQHF,TGTGCCAGTAGTATCCAGGATCATCAGCCCCAGCATTTT